This T cell receptor beta chain was captured in a study of beta chain features in type 1 diabetes. A sort by CD45RO/CCR7/CD25/CD127/CD95/CD27 yielded CD4+ naive, central memory, regulatory and stem cell-like memory cells. Trimming at V came to 4 bases and at J to 6 bases, leaving 9 bases not matched to a gene. Germline V gives CDR1 SGHRS, CDR2 YFSETQ. CDR3 length: 17 residues. This clone was seen more than once but under ten times. Its specificity is unknown. The investigators reverse transcribed all of the isolated RNA, so they sequenced expressed TCRB transcripts. Average reads for naive, central memory and regulatory T cell samples were roughly 3.4 million. Produced via immunoSEQ multiplex PCR; TCRdb's table is partial and in-frame only. In the table there are 300,000 to 350,000 clones, approximately 14% of which are singletons. Findings and caveats of the study: Moderate but significant shortening of TCRB CDR3s was recorded in all four CD4+ subsets from Type 1 diabetes patients. For type 1 diabetes patients, VDJ junctions showed fewer insertions and more deletions.

The source material was central memory CD4+ T cells from blood. The chain combines TRBV5-1 with TRBJ2-1; 14 bases align to TRBD2. The sequence was collected from a man aged 25 to 40 in good health. Here the CDR3 reads CASSLRLAGGSPNEQFF. DNA for the CDR3: TGCGCCAGCAGCCTCCGACTAGCGGGAGGGAGCCCCAATGAGCAGTTCTTC.